This T cell receptor (beta chain) was sequenced during a study of molecular identifiers for immune sequencing clone quantification. Study background: Split five ways in replicates, RNA from about 20,000 or 100,000 naive CD8 cells had four portions sequenced.

This CDR3 spans 18 amino acids. J gave up 0 bases and V 5 bases, and 13 bases lay outside the gene matches. Study results and caveats: Whereas naive cells kept under 1% of molecules in clones above 20 RNA copies, such clones held over 97% in effectors.

Regarding this clonotype: Its specificity is unknown.

Sorted inputs of about 19,000 to 1,100,000 cells, with 10%, 30% or 50% RNA, yielded naive CD8 libraries. From the PCR reads, TCRdb called clonotypes with MiXCR, one entry per CDR3 protein. The sample has about 98,000 distinct CDR3 sequences, less than 35% seen once. Input material: naive CD8+ T cells from blood, with Jurkat cell RNA spiked in. Sample subset: FACS-sorted CD8+CD4-CCR7+CD45RA+ naive T cells. This TCR derives from a human donor in good health. Some libraries in this study had Jurkat cell RNA spiked in. The rearrangement uses TRBV12-3 or TRBV12-4 and TRBJ1-1, with 9 bases that match TRBD1. The CDR3 DNA follows: TGTGCCAGCAGTCCAGATGCCGGGACAGGGATAATGAACACTGAAGCTTTCTTT. Protein product: CASSPDAGTGIMNTEAFF.